The 11 T cell receptor beta chains below were found in one sample sequenced in a study of CD8 T cells in ankylosing spondylitis. TCRdb itself ran the 5' RACE reads through MiXCR, one entry per CDR3 protein. The sample records fewer than 350,000 distinct CDR3 sequences, more than 9% being singletons. Specimen: blood, either unsorted or a sorted T cell fraction (not recorded which). These receptors were obtained from a female donor with ankylosing spondylitis or in good health (not recorded which).

This clonotype came up many times. The J gene is TRBJ1-4, the V gene TRBV19; maybe TRBD1 (6 bases). CDR1 is LNHDA and CDR2 is SQIVND in the germline V gene (reference sequence). Trimming cost V 8 bases and J 6 bases, with 22 bases left between them. The length of the CDR3 is 16 residues. The CDR3 DNA follows: TGTGCCAGTTCCCTCCGGGACAACTGGGGGTATGAAAAACTGTTTTTT. Protein: CASSLRDNWGYEKLFF.

This clonotype was detected a few times. The chain carries TRBV6-1 and TRBJ1-2; 7 bases match TRBD1. CDR3 length: 13 residues. The junction had 4 bases not matched to a gene; V was cut back by 6 bases and J by 3 bases. In germline, CDR1 is MNHNS, CDR2 SASEGT. CDR3 nucleotides: TGTGCCAGCAGACAGGGGCGCGACTATGGCTACACCTTC. It is translated as CASRQGRDYGYTF.

This clonotype was seen ten or more times. This rearrangement joins TRBV5-1 to TRBJ2-2, with 7 bases aligning to TRBD1. V trimming: 2 bases; J trimming: 4 bases; junction bases outside the gene matches: 8. CDR3 length: 16 amino acids. From germline, CDR1 is SGHRS and CDR2 YFSETQ. DNA of the CDR3: TGCGCCAGCAGCTTTGCCGGGGACAGACGCACCGGGGAGCTGTTTTTT. Translating gives CASSFAGDRRTGELFF.

This sequence joins TRBV18 and TRBJ1-3, with D uncertain. CDR1 KGHSH and CDR2 LQKENI come from the germline V gene. The length of the CDR3 is 14 residues. Trimming stripped 0 bases from V and 2 bases from J, with 5 bases between. The CDR3 sequence: CASSPPAAGNTIYF. The CDR3 DNA reads TGTGCCAGCTCACCACCCGCAGCTGGAAACACCATATATTTT.

In this sample, this clonotype turned up many times. V is TRBV20-1 and J is TRBJ1-2, with D hard to call. CDR1 is DFQATT and CDR2 is SNEGSKA in the germline V gene (reference sequence). The CDR3 extends over 12 amino acids. The V end was cut by 7 bases, the J end by 3 bases, with 12 bases between. The CDR3 reads CSVDRAYYGYTF. The DNA for the CDR3 is TGCAGTGTCGACCGGGCCTACTATGGCTACACCTTC.

This clonotype was detected ten times or more. The chain carries TRBV5-1 and TRBJ2-7; either TRBD1 or TRBD2 may supply D (5 bases each). The CDR3 loop spans 12 amino acids. The germline gives CDR1 SGHRS, CDR2 YFSETQ. V was trimmed by 3 bases and J by 5 bases, leaving 9 bases between them. CDR3 DNA sequence: TGCGCCAGCAGCTCCACGGGACACGAGCAGTACTTC. This codes for CASSSTGHEQYF.

This clonotype was seen at least ten times. The genes are TRBV12-3 or TRBV12-4 and TRBJ1-1; D might be TRBD1 (6 bases). The CDR3 has 14 residues. Trimming removed 3 bases from V and 1 base from J, with 9 bases in between. The CDR3 DNA reads as TGTGCCAGCAGTTTTACAGGGCAGAACACTGAAGCTTTCTTT. Translation gives CASSFTGQNTEAFF.

This clonotype has ten or more counts. The rearrangement links TRBV5-5 to TRBJ2-2; tentatively, D is TRBD1 (6 bases). The CDR3 consists of 16 residues. Germline CDR1 and CDR2: SGHKS and YYEKEE (reference sequence). Between the trimmed V and J ends, which lost 1 base and 6 bases, there was a span of 16 bases. For the CDR3, the DNA is TGTGCCAGCAGCTTGACAGGGCTAGTCAAGGCCGGGGAGCTGTTTTTT. This translates into CASSLTGLVKAGELFF. Full variable domain (rest looked up from reference TRBV5-5 and TRBJ2-2): DAGVTQSPTHLIKTRGQQVTLRCSPISGHKSVSWYQQVLGQGPQFIFQYYEKEERGRGNFPDRFSARQFPNYSSELNVNALLLGDSALYLCASSLTGLVKAGELFFGEGSRLTVL.

CDR3 region: CSAPPGGRTNEKLFF. The CDR3 DNA reads TGCAGTGCGCCTCCAGGGGGCAGAACTAATGAAAAACTGTTTTTT. The chain recombines TRBV20-1 with TRBJ1-4; TRBD1 agrees at 8 bases. The CDR3 contains 15 residues. The germline gives CDR1 DFQATT, CDR2 SNEGSKA (reference sequence). The V segment lost 6 bases and the J segment 1 base; nucleotides outside the gene matches: 7.

This clonotype was picked up many times. The chain uses TRBV5-1 and TRBJ1-2, with unresolved D. Per the germline V gene, CDR1 is SGHRS and CDR2 is YFSETQ. CDR3 length: 14 residues. V was trimmed by 1 base and J by 4 bases, leaving 11 bases between them. CDR3 DNA sequence: TGCGCCAGCAGCTTGACGGACGGCCCCTATGGCTACACCTTC. Residues: CASSLTDGPYGYTF.

The table lists this clonotype with many counts. The chain couples TRBV30 to TRBJ2-3; no firm D call. Germline V gives CDR1 GTSNPN, CDR2 SVGIG (reference sequence). The CDR3 runs 13 residues. Trimming took off 0 bases at V and 3 bases at J, with 7 bases between the two ends. CDR3 coding DNA: TGTGCCTGGAGTGTTTTGGGAACAGATACGCAGTATTTT. Translated: CAWSVLGTDTQYF.